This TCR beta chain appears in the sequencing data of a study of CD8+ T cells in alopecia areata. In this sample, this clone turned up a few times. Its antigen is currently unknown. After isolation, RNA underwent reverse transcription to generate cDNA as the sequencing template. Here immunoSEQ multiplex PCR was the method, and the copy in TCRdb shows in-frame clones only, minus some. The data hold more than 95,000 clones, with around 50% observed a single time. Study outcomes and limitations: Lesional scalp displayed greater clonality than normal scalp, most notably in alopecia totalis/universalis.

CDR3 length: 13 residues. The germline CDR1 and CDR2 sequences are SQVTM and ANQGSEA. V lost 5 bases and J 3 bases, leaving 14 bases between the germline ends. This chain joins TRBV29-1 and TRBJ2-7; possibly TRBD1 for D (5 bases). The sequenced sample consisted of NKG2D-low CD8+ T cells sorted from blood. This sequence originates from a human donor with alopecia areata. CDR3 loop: CSVPDSMGYEQYF. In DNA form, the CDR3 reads TGCAGCGTTCCCGACAGTATGGGCTACGAGCAGTACTTC.